Below are 3 T cell receptor beta chains sequenced from a single sample in a study of blood T cell repertoires in COVID-19. Assay used: immunoSEQ multiplex PCR; TCRdb lists only in-frame clones, some missing. The profile shows over 50,000 clones, approximately 92% of them singletons. Sequencing was performed on peripheral blood. Receptors originate from a man aged 50-59 years with active COVID-19.

CDR3 sequence (DNA): TGTGCCAGCACTCGGGACAGTAGCAATCAGCCCCAGCATTTT. Amino acids: CASTRDSSNQPQHF. The chain recombines TRBV6-5 with TRBJ1-5, with 7 bases aligning to TRBD1. The CDR3 sequence is 14 residues long. Trimming cost V 7 bases and J 0 bases; bases outside gene matches: 3. Germline V lookup: CDR1 MNHEY, CDR2 SVGAGI.

This clone was picked up one time. The genes are TRBV27 and TRBJ2-7, with a weak D call TRBD1 (7 bases). The germline V gene encodes CDR1 MNHEY and CDR2 SMNVEV (reference sequence). The V gene lost 5 bases and the J gene lost 3 bases, with 17 bases spanning the gap. The CDR3 extends over 15 amino acids. The CDR3 DNA reads TGTGCCAGCAGTGGAGTAGGGGGCGGGGACTACGAGCAGTACTTC. It is translated as CASSGVGGGDYEQYF.

The chain couples TRBV29-1 to TRBJ1-1; 7 bases fit TRBD1. The V gene's germline CDR1 is SQVTM and CDR2 ANQGSEA. The length of the CDR3 is 13 residues. Trimming at V came to 7 bases and at J to 2 bases, leaving 7 bases not matched to a gene. CDR3 DNA: TGCAGCGGCAAAACAGGGGCCAACACTGAAGCTTTCTTT. This codes for CSGKTGANTEAFF.